This TCR beta chain stems from a study of metastatic and nonmetastatic thyroid tumors. Study background: Comparison of repertoires was carried out across blood and tumor or nodule tissue from malignant and benign thyroid patients. Study-wide results and limits: Across blood and tumor, TCR beta diversity in malignant thyroid tumors was reportedly significantly higher than in benign nodules.

This clone was observed many times. Its antigen is undetermined. CDR3 length: 15 residues. V shed 5 bases, J shed 7 bases, and the junction held 9 bases outside the gene matches. Germline loops: CDR1 SEHNR, CDR2 FQNEAQ (reference sequence). Per the authors' pipeline: The authors used CDR3 differences across clinicopathological groups to build a distant-metastasis classifier for papillary thyroid cancer. MiXCR was used by TCRdb to re-call the PCR reads. The authors' filters were not applied to this entry. The table has some 14,000 clones, about a quarter seen once; the top ten hold approximately 11%. Each patient came to thyroid surgery without any prior treatment (of any kind).

Sequencing was carried out using tumor tissue. This TCR came from a female donor with papillary thyroid cancer or a benign thyroid nodule (not recorded which). Some clones in this sample may be carry-over from other donors' samples. V usage is TRBV7-9 and J usage is TRBJ2-1; 9 bases map to TRBD1. CDR3 nucleotides: TGTGCCAGCAGCCAGGGACAGGGTGGGACAAATGAGCAGTTCTTC. It encodes CASSQGQGGTNEQFF.